These 10 T cell receptor beta chains were sequenced from one sample in a study of early stage breast cancer tumors. The repertoire was sequenced with immunoSEQ multiplex PCR; TCRdb's copy has only in-frame clones and lacks some. The table has 25,000 to 30,000 clones, around 70% seen once; the top ten hold around 34%. Material for sequencing was blood. All receptors derive from a person between 50 and 60 years old with breast cancer.

The V gene is TRBV6-5, the J gene TRBJ2-3; no definite D call. The CDR3 totals 13 residues. Trimming removed 2 bases at V and 2 bases at J, with 5 bases between. CDR1 MNHEY and CDR2 SVGAGI come from the germline V gene. In nucleotides, the CDR3 is TGTGCCAGCAGTTACGCACACACAGATACGCAGTATTTT. This sequence encodes CASSYAHTDTQYF.

This clone was detected a few times. Compared with germline, one end of the junction differs, possibly owing to a read error. The gene calls are TRBV4-2 and TRBJ2-1; TRBD2 matches at 8 bases. Per germline, CDR1 LGHNA and CDR2 YNFKEQ. The CDR3 is 11 amino acids. The CDR3 loop reads CASSQGLASVF. CDR3 bases: TGTGCCAGCAGCCAAGGACTAGCGTCTGTCTTC.

The gene calls are TRBV6-5 and TRBJ2-5; D unresolved. V was shortened by 0 bases and J by 7 bases, with 15 bases between the two germline ends. The CDR3 contains 15 residues. The germline CDR1 and CDR2 sequences are MNHEY and SVGAGI. CDR3 sequence: CASSYSSSGFGTQYF. The DNA of the CDR3 is TGTGCCAGCAGTTACTCGAGTTCTGGCTTCGGGACCCAGTACTTC.

The chain recombines TRBV9 with TRBJ2-1; 7 bases align to TRBD2. Trimming cost V 0 bases and J 8 bases; bases outside gene matches: 5. CDR3 size: 14 residues. Germline CDR1 and CDR2: SGDLS and YYNGEE. The CDR3 reads CASSVVSAGDEQFF. The DNA of the CDR3 is TGTGCCAGCAGCGTAGTGAGTGCGGGGGATGAGCAGTTCTTC.

The chain combines TRBV7-9 with TRBJ2-7; 8 positions match TRBD2. After removal of 10 bases from V and 1 base from J, the junction contained 6 bases not matched to a gene. Looked up from germline, CDR1 is SEHNR and CDR2 is FQNEAQ (reference sequence). The CDR3 runs 13 residues. The CDR3 DNA is TGTGCCACTCAGCGGGAGAATTCCTACGAGCAGTACTTC. It translates to CATQRENSYEQYF.

CDR3 coding DNA: TGTGCCAGCTCACCACCGTCGGGGGACGGCCAGCCCCAGCATTTT. Its protein is CASSPPSGDGQPQHF. The rearrangement uses TRBV18 and TRBJ1-5; TRBD1 might be the D (5 bases). V lost 0 bases and J 7 bases, leaving 13 bases between the germline ends. Germline CDR1 and CDR2: KGHSH and LQKENI. CDR3 size: 15 residues.

This rearrangement joins TRBV7-2 to TRBJ1-2; tentatively, D is TRBD1 (6 bases). Looked up from germline, CDR1 is SGHTA and CDR2 is FQGNSA. The CDR3 consists of 13 residues. V shed 5 bases and J shed 1 base, with 8 bases lying between them. As DNA, the CDR3 is TGTGCCAGCAGCGAGGACAGTAACTATGGCTACACCTTC. Translating gives CASSEDSNYGYTF. The whole variable domain, remainder taken from reference TRBV7-2 and TRBJ1-2, is GAGVSQSPSNKVTEKGKDVELRCDPISGHTALYWYRQSLGQGLEFLIYFQGNSAPDKSGLPSDRFSAERTGGSVSTLTIQRTQQEDSAVYLCASSEDSNYGYTFGSGTRLTVV.

This clone was detected only once. The chain couples TRBV30 to TRBJ1-6; D remains ambiguous. This CDR3 region has 13 residues. Germline values: CDR1 GTSNPN, CDR2 SVGIG (reference sequence). Deletions cut 3 bases from V and 9 bases from J, with 12 bases between. The DNA for the CDR3 is TGTGCCTGGAGCCCCCAGTACTTTTCACCCCTCCACTTT. It codes for CAWSPQYFSPLHF.

The chain has TRBV19 and TRBJ2-7, with 8 nucleotides matching TRBD1. V lost 5 bases, J lost 1 base, and 10 bases stayed unmatched. Germline V lookup: CDR1 LNHDA, CDR2 SQIVND (reference sequence). The CDR3 has 16 residues. The CDR3 region is CASSAALGQASYEQYF. The CDR3 bases are TGTGCCAGTAGTGCCGCCTTGGGACAGGCATCCTACGAGCAGTACTTC.

The V call is TRBV2, the J call TRBJ1-5, with 9 bases that match TRBD1. Germline V lookup: CDR1 SNHLY, CDR2 FYNNEI. The CDR3 is 14 amino acids. V trimming: 8 bases; J trimming: 1 base; junction bases outside the gene matches: 3. As DNA, the CDR3 is TGTGCCAGCCGGGACAGGGTGAGCAATCAGCCCCAGCATTTT. This gives the protein CASRDRVSNQPQHF.